These 26 T cell receptor beta chains were all obtained from the same sample, sequenced in a study of regulatory T cells in long-lasting Graves disease. Documented time point: newly diagnosed GD, antithyroid drugs for less than 3 months. Construction of the TCR library relied on RNA isolated from PBMCs. Building of the TCR beta libraries involved iRepertoire HTBI primers and Arm-PCR of CDR3 regions. TCRdb redid the calling of the multiplex PCR reads with MiXCR, one entry per CDR3 protein. This table has 520,000 or so distinct CDR3 sequences, around 12% appearing once. These data were likewise used in another study, on T cells in Graves' hyperthyroidism and ophthalmopathy.

The sample consisted of peripheral blood mononuclear cells (PBMCs), taken at new diagnosis, from a patient treated with antithyroid drugs. The receptors here all came from a woman aged 25 to 39 with Graves disease.

In this sample, this clonotype turned up a few times. The chain recombines TRBV3-1 with TRBJ1-3; D gene unclear. This CDR3 has 13 amino acids. The germline gives CDR1 LGHDT, CDR2 YNNKEL (reference sequence). The V end was cut by 2 bases, the J end by 2 bases, with 4 bases between. As DNA, the CDR3 is TGTGCCAGCAGCCAATTCACTGGAAACACCATATATTTT. It translates to CASSQFTGNTIYF.

This clonotype was counted many times. The rearrangement links TRBV2 to TRBJ1-2; D unresolved. The CDR3 consists of 15 residues. Trimming shortened V by 5 bases and J by 6 bases, and 19 bases separated the two germline ends. Germline values: CDR1 SNHLY, CDR2 FYNNEI. In nucleotides, the CDR3 is TGTGCCAGCAGTTCCCAGGACCCCGGAATCCATGGCTACACCTTC. Its translation is CASSSQDPGIHGYTF.

This clonotype was detected a few times. The chain combines TRBV3-1 with TRBJ2-1; D might be TRBD2 (5 bases). Germline assignment: CDR1 LGHDT and CDR2 YNNKEL (reference sequence). V lost 3 bases to trimming and J lost 5 bases, with 11 bases between them. This CDR3 has 14 residues. Here the CDR3 reads CASSQPTRDNEQFF. The CDR3 DNA sequence: TGTGCCAGCAGCCAGCCTACTAGGGACAATGAGCAGTTCTTC.

This clonotype showed up many times. CDR3 DNA sequence: TGTGCCAGCAGTGGTGCGGGAGAGCCCTACAATGAGCAGTTCTTC. It is translated as CASSGAGEPYNEQFF. This chain uses TRBV27 with TRBJ2-1; TRBD2 matches at 7 bases. Trimming cost V 5 bases and J 2 bases; bases outside gene matches: 6. The CDR3 is 15 amino acids. Germline values: CDR1 MNHEY, CDR2 SMNVEV (reference sequence).

The chain employs TRBV28 and TRBJ1-4; 7 nucleotides align to TRBD1. The CDR3 has 14 residues. Germline trimming cut 6 bases from V and 8 bases from J; bases unmatched to any gene: 9. Germline V gene sequence: CDR1 MDHEN, CDR2 SYDVKM. The DNA of the CDR3 is TGTGCCAGCAGCAAGACAGGGCGATCAGAAAAACTGTTTTTT. Translated, it gives CASSKTGRSEKLFF. The full variable domain, in which reference TRBV28 and TRBJ1-4 provide the parts outside the CDR3, is DVKVTQSSRYLVKRTGEKVFLECVQDMDHENMFWYRQDPGLGLRLIYFSYDVKMKEKGDIPEGYSVSREKKERFSLILESASTNQTSMYLCASSKTGRSEKLFFGSGTQLSVL.

CDR3: CASSVGGGDYTEAFF. CDR3 sequence (DNA): TGCGCCAGCAGCGTGGGTGGGGGGGACTACACTGAAGCTTTCTTT. This chain joins TRBV5-1 and TRBJ1-1; D is perhaps TRBD1 (5 bases). The CDR3 loop spans 15 amino acids. V lost 4 bases and J lost 3, with 16 bases in between. Germline assignment: CDR1 SGHRS and CDR2 YFSETQ.

The sample holds a few counts of this clonotype. V is TRBV7-2 and J is TRBJ2-5, with TRBD1 identical over 8 bases. This CDR3 spans 16 amino acids. V dropped 3 bases and J dropped 4; count of bases not matched to a gene: 10. Germline values: CDR1 SGHTA, CDR2 FQGNSA. The CDR3 coding sequence is TGTGCCAGCAGCTTGGCCGGACAGGGTGCAGCAGAGACCCAGTACTTC. Its protein is CASSLAGQGAAETQYF.

This clonotype was seen at least ten times. The chain recombines TRBV29-1 with TRBJ1-4, with TRBD1 matching over 10 bases. Per the germline V gene, CDR1 is SQVTM and CDR2 is ANQGSEA. The CDR3 extends over 15 amino acids. Trimming at V came to 6 bases and at J to 2 bases, leaving 6 bases not matched to a gene. This CDR3 is CSVMGQGMTNEKLFF. The DNA of the CDR3 is TGCAGCGTCATGGGACAGGGGATGACTAATGAAAAACTGTTTTTT.

This clonotype has at least ten counts. V and J are TRBV27 and TRBJ2-5; D may be TRBD1 (6 bases). This CDR3 is built from 16 residues. The germline V and J ends were trimmed by 5 bases and 5 bases, with 21 bases remaining between them. The germline CDR1 and CDR2 sequences are MNHEY and SMNVEV (reference sequence). This chain's CDR3 is CASSPSRQATRETQYF. For the CDR3, the DNA is TGTGCCAGCAGTCCGTCGAGACAGGCTACCAGGGAGACCCAGTACTTC.

This clonotype was seen many times. This chain connects TRBV6-1 to TRBJ2-7, with D possibly TRBD1 on 6 matching bases. Germline CDR1 reads MNHNS; CDR2 reads SASEGT. The CDR3 contains 13 residues. Between the trimmed V and J ends, which lost 5 bases and 3 bases, there was a span of 11 bases. CDR3 sequence (DNA): TGTGCCAGCAGTACAGGGTACGGCTACGAGCAGTACTTC. This gives the protein CASSTGYGYEQYF.

A remark on this clonotype: It is likely a read error: a sequence one base away is far more abundant. The chain carries TRBV30 and TRBJ2-5; 8 bases are a match to TRBD1. The J call is uncertain, as TRBJ2-1 better fits the DNA end. CDR3 size: 16 residues. CDR1 GTSNPN and CDR2 SVGIG come from the germline V gene (reference sequence). The CDR3 here is CAWMGIRVTGDHEQFF. The CDR3 DNA reads TGTGCCTGGATGGGTATCCGTGTGACAGGGGACCATGAGCAGTTCTTC.

This clonotype was detected many times. The chain carries TRBV20-1 and TRBJ1-5; the D is unclear. Germline lookup yields CDR1 DFQATT and CDR2 SNEGSKA (reference sequence). CDR3 length equals 14 residues. V lost 3 bases and J lost 1, with 10 bases in between. The CDR3 DNA is TGCAGTGCTAGGCCGGGAAGCAGCAATCAGCCCCAGCATTTT. It encodes CSARPGSSNQPQHF.

This clonotype was seen only once. CDR3 loop: CSARGQRSSYEQYF. The DNA of the CDR3 is TGCAGTGCTAGAGGACAGCGGAGCTCCTACGAGCAGTACTTC. The V gene is TRBV20-1, the J gene TRBJ2-7; D is tentatively TRBD1 or TRBD2 (5 bases each). V was shortened by 1 base and J by 0 bases, with 10 bases between the two germline ends. CDR1 and CDR2 (germline): DFQATT, SNEGSKA (reference sequence). There are 14 residues in the CDR3.

The sample holds many counts of this clonotype. This chain uses TRBV28 with TRBJ1-1; TRBD1 is a possible D gene (5 bases). The ends were cut back, 7 bases at V and 1 base at J, with 16 bases in the middle. Germline assignment: CDR1 MDHEN and CDR2 SYDVKM. The CDR3 contains 15 residues. The CDR3 sequence is CASTPAGTGNTEAFF. The CDR3 DNA follows: TGTGCCAGCACCCCCGCCGGGACGGGGAACACTGAAGCTTTCTTT.

This clonotype was counted between two and nine times. The chain links TRBV20-1 to TRBJ2-5, with 7 positions matching TRBD2. The CDR3 has 13 amino acids. V lost 2 bases to trimming and J lost 5 bases; unmatched junction nucleotides: 5. Germline V lookup: CDR1 DFQATT, CDR2 SNEGSKA (reference sequence). The CDR3 region is CSARTVGGETQYF. In DNA, the CDR3 is TGCAGTGCTAGAACGGTGGGAGGGGAGACCCAGTACTTC.

The sample holds many counts of this clonotype. The chain couples TRBV20-1 to TRBJ2-7, with D unclear. Germline V gene data show CDR1 as DFQATT and CDR2 as SNEGSKA (reference sequence). The CDR3 is made up of 14 amino acids. Trimming pared 0 bases from V and 1 base from J, leaving 10 bases between. The CDR3 is CSARDPATSYEQYF. In DNA form, the CDR3 reads TGCAGTGCTAGAGATCCCGCCACTTCCTACGAGCAGTACTTC.

The V call is TRBV20-1, the J call TRBJ2-3; tentatively, D is TRBD1 or TRBD2 (5 bases each). This CDR3 has 12 amino acids. With 3 bases removed from V and 4 bases from J, the gap between germline ends came to 8 bases. CDR1 is DFQATT and CDR2 is SNEGSKA in the germline V gene (reference sequence). Here the CDR3 reads CSARGVPDTQYF. In nucleotides, the CDR3 is TGCAGTGCTAGGGGGGTACCAGATACGCAGTATTTT.

The rearrangement joins TRBV28 to TRBJ2-7, with 11 nucleotides matching TRBD1. The CDR3 is made up of 15 amino acids. Germline values: CDR1 MDHEN, CDR2 SYDVKM. The V segment lost 4 bases and the J segment 1 base; nucleotides outside the gene matches: 3. CDR3 bases: TGTGCCAGCAGTTGGGGACAGGGGGTTTCCTACGAGCAGTACTTC. Amino acids: CASSWGQGVSYEQYF.

This clonotype was seen a few times. The chain links TRBV5-1 to TRBJ1-4; tentative D call: TRBD1 (6 bases). Germline values: CDR1 SGHRS, CDR2 YFSETQ. The CDR3 totals 15 residues. V lost 0 bases and J lost 7, with 13 bases in between. The CDR3 DNA sequence: TGCGCCAGCAGCTTGGGTCAGGGGTCGGTTGAAAAACTGTTTTTT. It is translated as CASSLGQGSVEKLFF.

V and J are TRBV30 and TRBJ2-5; 9 nucleotides agree with TRBD2. This CDR3 has 17 amino acids. Trimming removed 5 bases from V and 4 bases from J; junction bases left unmatched: 17. Germline V CDR1 and CDR2: GTSNPN, SVGIG (reference sequence). CDR3 nucleotides: TGTGCCTGGTCCACCACTCCCTTAGCGGGAGATCGAGAGACCCAGTACTTC. Protein: CAWSTTPLAGDRETQYF.

This clonotype occurred many times. The genes are TRBV10-2 and TRBJ2-5; the match to TRBD2 covers 14 bases. CDR1 and CDR2 from the germline V gene are WSHSY and SAAADI. J was trimmed by 4 bases and V by 0 bases; bases with no gene match: 4. This CDR3 spans 17 amino acids. The DNA for the CDR3 is TGCGCCAGCAGTGAGTCGACTAGCGGGAGGGCGGCAGAGACCCAGTACTTC. Translated, it gives CASSESTSGRAAETQYF.

This clonotype was seen ten or more times. The CDR3 loop reads CASSLIAGTGEEKEQFF. CDR3 DNA sequence: TGTGCCAGCAGCTTAATTGCCGGGACAGGGGAGGAGAAGGAGCAGTTCTTC. The V call is TRBV7-8, the J call TRBJ2-1; 10 bases agree with TRBD1. This CDR3 region has 17 residues. V trimming: 2 bases; J trimming: 10 bases; junction bases outside the gene matches: 14. Germline-derived CDR1 and CDR2 are SGHVS and FQNEAQ.

This clonotype has at least ten counts. The J gene is TRBJ1-1, the V gene TRBV19, with D possibly matching TRBD1 (5 bases). Trimming removed 5 bases from V and 4 bases from J, with 20 bases in between. CDR3 size: 16 residues. Germline assignment: CDR1 LNHDA and CDR2 SQIVND (reference sequence). CDR3 coding DNA: TGTGCCAGTAGTTCGGGACGGCCCCGGAGAGGCACTGAAGCTTTCTTT. Encoded protein: CASSSGRPRRGTEAFF. Filled out from reference TRBV19 and TRBJ1-1, the complete variable domain reads DGGITQSPKYLFRKEGQNVTLSCEQNLNHDAMYWYRQDPGQGLRLIYYSQIVNDFQKGDIAEGYSVSREKKESFPLTVTSAQKNPTAFYLCASSSGRPRRGTEAFFGQGTRLTVV.

This clonotype showed up many times. J is TRBJ2-7 and V is TRBV12-5, with TRBD2 matching 14 bases. The CDR3 runs 18 residues. In germline, CDR1 is LGHNT, CDR2 FRNRAP. V was clipped by 5 bases and J by 2 bases; unmatched bases: 11. Written as DNA, the CDR3 is TGTGCTAGTGGTCCGGGACTAGCGGGAGTCGGGCCTACCTACGAGCAGTACTTC. Protein: CASGPGLAGVGPTYEQYF.

This chain links TRBV7-9 with TRBJ2-1; D is unclear. Trimming removed 1 base at V and 6 bases at J, with 7 bases between. The CDR3 is made up of 13 amino acids. Germline V CDR1 and CDR2: SEHNR, FQNEAQ (reference sequence). The CDR3 here is CASSLVSVNEQFF. In DNA form, the CDR3 reads TGTGCCAGCAGCTTAGTGTCTGTCAATGAGCAGTTCTTC.

V gene TRBV9 combines with J gene TRBJ2-7, with D perhaps TRBD1 or TRBD2 (5 bases each). Germline V gives CDR1 SGDLS, CDR2 YYNGEE. The CDR3 contains 15 residues. Trimming stripped 5 bases from V and 3 bases from J, with 18 bases between. The CDR3 DNA reads TGTGCCAGCAGTCCCTATGGGGGACCAGACTACGAGCAGTACTTC. This translates into CASSPYGGPDYEQYF.